The following is a T cell receptor beta chain sequence with its context. This clonotype occurred a few times. It has no known antigen specificity. Base-call qualities are not available, and no considerably larger clone is one nucleotide away. Instrument on record: Illumina NovaSeq 6000. Using 5'RACE with constant-segment primers, TCRalpha and TCRbeta cDNA libraries were constructed, with sample barcodes and unique molecular identifiers added in the process. Trizol reagent was used to extract RNA from every sample. The libraries were amplified in two PCR steps, and the second step added a second sample barcode and Illumina TruSeq adapters. The libraries were sequenced on an Illumina NovaSeq using 2 x 150 bp paired-end reads. In the authors' own workflow: The reads were demultiplexed and collapsed into UMI-guided consensus sequences using migec v1.2.7. Using mixcr v2.1.11, the UMI consensuses were aligned to TRA and TRB V and J templates and assembled into clonotypes. A clonotype was counted as expanded or contracted only if both edgeR and NoisET called the change significant, with noise models trained on biological replicates. edgeR calls used a false discovery rate-adjusted p below 0.01 and a log2 fold-change threshold of 1. As an exploratory analysis of dynamics, PCA with hierarchical clustering was applied to max-normalized trajectories of the 1000 most abundant clonotypes. Separately sequenced CD4+ and CD8+ repertoires were used to assign a CD4 or CD8 phenotype to each responding clone. TCRdb ran its own pipeline on the public reads, namely fastp trimming at Q25 and MiXCR clone calling, and kept in-frame beta chains. Entries are consolidated by CDR3 protein sequence, retaining the most common genes and DNA. TCRdb's processing, not the study's, gives the V and J calls here. The sample table contains under 600,000 distinct CDR3 sequences; only one count was recorded for roughly a fifth of them. Around 9.2% of the sample lies in the top ten.

PBMCs were isolated by Ficoll-Paque density gradient centrifugation. The data were taken from a study of T-cell memory formation after mild COVID-19 (dated by TCRdb to the early 2020s). Looking at the study overall: TCR sequence clusters from the two donors were found to be largely donor specific. T-cell clones expanding and contracting after mild COVID-19 in a couple of donors were tracked by longitudinal TCRalpha and TCRbeta repertoire sequencing. The cohort comprised two young, previously healthy adult volunteers, one female and one male. The paper's findings and limits, for the study overall: Only a couple of mild cases were covered in the study, and larger cohorts including severe cases with pre-infection samples were considered necessary. Some responding clones were found in pre-infection memory, which suggests that pre-existing cross-reactive memory T cells took part in the SARS-CoV-2 response. From day 15 to 85, contracting clones showed balanced CD4/CD8 phenotypes, whereas a second wave of clones that expanded from day 15 to 37 leaned towards CD4+. The second-wave clones that peaked on day 37 were not confirmed to be SARS-CoV-2 specific. Contracting CD4+ clones were found mainly in CM and EM memory subsets, while CD8+ clones were enriched in EMRA.

From cysteine to phenylalanine, the CDR3 is 13 amino acids long. This entry keeps only the CDR3 DNA: 39 bases, framed from base 1. The germline V gene specifies SGHRS as CDR1 and YFSETQ as CDR2. Trimming at the junction amounts to 1 base on V and 5 bases on J, and the germline ends lie 9 bases apart. The sequence is built from TRBV5-1 and TRBJ1-1; the D gene is unclear. The clonotype originates from an adult woman who had mild COVID-19 (a few samples of this study predate the infection). The sample titles of this study are shuffled in the database, so cell type and time point are left out; the donor was told from shared clones. The sequenced sample was PBMCs or a T cell subset sorted from them (not recorded which). The CDR3 reads as follows: CASSLRTLTEAFF. The sequenced DNA is TGCGCCAGCAGCTTGAGGACCTTAACTGAAGCTTTCTTT.